The entry below describes one T cell receptor beta chain. Its antigen remains undetermined. The record has no base qualities; no much larger clone is one base away. These data are taken from a study of T cells after yellow fever vaccination (dated by TCRdb to between 2018 and 2020). Regarding the complete study: The SMART-Seq v4 Ultra Low Input RNA kit was used to prepare libraries from fractions with low cell numbers. Blood was drawn at multiple timepoints before and after primary and secondary immunization, with bulk PBMC replicates and cell subsets isolated. To follow T-cell clones before and after both primary and booster YFV17D yellow fever vaccination, bulk TCR alpha and beta repertoires underwent longitudinal sequencing. The cohort comprised two healthy male donors, one aged 18 to 29 and one aged 30 to 40 years.

Sequencing took place on an Illumina NovaSeq 6000. Synthesis of TCR cDNA relied on 5'RACE template switching, a step that introduced a universal primer site along with unique molecular identifiers. Priming of cDNA synthesis was performed from both the TCR alpha and TCR beta constant segments. Library amplification involved two PCR steps, and the second step added sample barcodes and sequencing adapters. Sequencing of libraries was performed on Illumina HiSeq 2500 (2x100 bp) or NovaSeq (2x150 bp). The paper's processing steps were these. MIGEC handled demultiplexing of reads and collapsing into UMI consensus sequences, while MiXCR performed V(D)J alignment. Vaccine-responding clonotypes were defined with edgeR using replicate PBMC samples, requiring FDR below 0.01 and a log2 fold change above 5 up to day 15. CD4 or CD8 identity was assigned to each bulk clonotype according to whether the clonotype was present at higher abundance in the sequenced CD4 repertoire or the sequenced CD8 repertoire. TCRdb reprocessed the public reads (quality trimming at Q25 with fastp, clone calling with MiXCR) and kept in-frame beta chains. Each CDR3 protein gets just one entry, which takes the most common genes and DNA from the rows behind it. TCRdb's processing, not the authors' own work, is the source of the V and J calls. This sample lists 340,000 or so distinct CDR3 sequences; about 12% were detected once. The ten largest clonotypes hold about 3% of the sample.

Here is what the overall study found, with its caveats: A small fraction of clonotypes showed up in both the CD4 and CD8 compartments, probably as a result of convergent recombination. Computational filtering was needed because FACS-sorted repertoires could contain abundant contaminating clonotypes from the bulk population. After the booster, most of the clones that had expanded following primary vaccination were detected again (almost 98% of CD4 and around 88% of CD8), which suggests that memory was broadly maintained. Because only a couple of donors were included in the study, the extent to which the findings can be generalized is limited. Compared with the primary T-cell response, the secondary T-cell response was weaker but faster, peaking on day 5 rather than day 15.

Its CDR3 holds 11 amino acids, cysteine through phenylalanine. The retained sequence is limited to the CDR3, 33 bases, with the frame set at the first base. Trimming at the junction amounts to 5 bases on V and 8 bases on J, and the germline ends lie 7 bases apart. The germline V gene supplies CDR1 MNHEY and CDR2 SVGEGT. The label giving this sample's treatment or condition can be read as: live attenuated yellow fever vaccine strain. PBMCs were isolated from peripheral blood using a standard Ficoll-Paque protocol. CD4 and CD8 T-cell fractions were isolated with Dynabeads CD4 and CD8 positive selection kits. TriZol was used to extract RNA from bulk PBMCs, from CD4 and CD8 fractions, and from dextramer-positive and dextramer-negative fractions.

This receptor was identified in a man younger than 35 who received the YFV17D yellow fever vaccine. The V gene is TRBV6-2 or TRBV6-3 and the J gene is TRBJ2-1, with the D gene too uncertain to name. Sequences were derived from CD4+ T cells sorted from PBMCs, sampled 15 days after the yellow fever booster vaccination. CDR3 protein: CASSKRDEQFF. The DNA reads as follows: TGTGCCAGCAGTAAACGCGATGAGCAGTTCTTC.